These 8 T cell receptor beta chains were all obtained from the same sample, sequenced in a study of T cell repertoires in cytomegalovirus infection. Their antigens are not known. MiXCR, applied by TCRdb to the reads, yields one record per CDR3 protein. The repertoire holds some 310,000 distinct CDR3 sequences, roughly 25% seen once, with less than 15% in the top ten. The specimen was cultured PBMCs, collected from culture after CMV antigen stimulation. Receptors were obtained from a human donor in good health (CMV status not recorded). Some clones in this sample may be carry-over from other donors' samples.

This clonotype came up many times. This chain uses TRBV12-3 or TRBV12-4 with TRBJ2-2; D is uncertain. The CDR3 is 15 residues long. V lost 6 bases to trimming and J lost 4 bases, with 15 bases between them. CDR3 sequence reads: CASRSHLRFTGELFF. CDR3 coding DNA: TGTGCCAGCAGATCCCATCTACGTTTCACCGGGGAGCTGTTTTTT.

V usage is TRBV7-8 and J usage is TRBJ1-2; maybe TRBD1 (6 bases). The CDR3 has 15 amino acids. V lost 3 bases to trimming and J lost 3 bases, with 14 bases between them. From germline, CDR1 is SGHVS and CDR2 FQNEAQ. The CDR3 sequence: CASSLREGVYYGYTF. The CDR3 DNA is TGTGCCAGCAGCTTGAGGGAGGGGGTGTACTATGGCTACACCTTC. Drawing the rest from reference TRBV7-8 and TRBJ1-2, the complete variable domain is GAGVSQSPRYKVAKRGQDVALRCDPISGHVSLFWYQQALGQGPEFLTYFQNEAQLDKSGLPSDRFFAERPEGSVSTLKIQRTQQEDSAVYLCASSLREGVYYGYTFGSGTRLTVV.

V usage is TRBV12-3 or TRBV12-4 and J usage is TRBJ2-7; D could derive from TRBD1 or TRBD2 (5 bases each). V was cut by 10 bases and J by 7 bases, with 20 bases left in between. The CDR3 spans 13 residues. The CDR3 region is CATTRSAQGEQYF. The CDR3 DNA follows: TGTGCCACAACCCGTAGCGCCCAGGGAGAGCAGTACTTC.

The table lists this clonotype with a few counts. The V gene is TRBV7-3, the J gene TRBJ2-1; 10 nucleotides align to TRBD1. J gave up 5 bases and V 1 base, and 11 bases lay outside the gene matches. The CDR3 runs 18 residues. Germline V gives CDR1 SGHTA, CDR2 FQGTGA. This CDR3 is CASSLRPPGQGTDNEQFF. The CDR3 region has the DNA TGTGCCAGCAGCTTAAGACCACCGGGACAGGGGACCGACAATGAGCAGTTCTTC.

In this sample, this clonotype turned up a few times. The chain recombines TRBV5-4 with TRBJ2-4; D is undetermined. The V end lost 0 bases, the J end lost 3 bases, and 13 bases lay between the germline ends. There are 16 residues in the CDR3. Germline CDR1 and CDR2: SGHNT and YYREEE (reference sequence). CDR3 sequence (DNA): TGTGCCAGCAGCTTGGCGCAGGTGAGCGTCAAAAACATTCAGTACTTC. The encoded protein is CASSLAQVSVKNIQYF.

This rearrangement joins TRBV20-1 to TRBJ2-5; possibly TRBD2 for D (5 bases). The CDR3 totals 13 residues. Germline CDR1 reads DFQATT; CDR2 reads SNEGSKA (reference sequence). Between the trimmed V and J ends, which lost 6 bases and 7 bases, there was a span of 18 bases. For the CDR3, the DNA is TGCAGTGCACGAGGGAATGTTATCTCGACCCAGTACTTC. It specifies CSARGNVISTQYF.

In its sample, this clonotype was seen many times. This chain joins TRBV7-2 and TRBJ1-6; 7 positions match TRBD1. With V trimmed by 5 bases and J by 7 bases, 5 bases remained unmatched. The CDR3 contains 14 residues. Germline loops: CDR1 SGHTA, CDR2 FQGNSA. CDR3: CASSIGTANSPLHF. The CDR3 DNA sequence: TGTGCCAGCAGCATCGGGACAGCCAATTCACCCCTCCACTTT.

The chain combines TRBV18 with TRBJ2-7; no clear D gene. In germline, CDR1 is KGHSH, CDR2 LQKENI. The CDR3 spans 13 residues. The V end was cut by 0 bases, the J end by 3 bases, with 6 bases between. CDR3 nucleotide sequence: TGTGCCAGCTCACCACCGGGCGACTACGAGCAGTACTTC. Amino acid sequence: CASSPPGDYEQYF.